This TCR beta chain was captured in a study of CD8 T cells in ankylosing spondylitis. Broader study findings: Earlier literature documents some of the motif variants in reactive arthritis synovial fluid and blood. It was reported that disease-linked clones were significantly enriched in matched ankylosing spondylitis synovial fluid. Characteristic of ankylosing spondylitis blood, it appeared, was a TCR beta motif comprising 7 to 9 highly homologous variants.

Concerning this clonotype: What it recognizes is unknown.

A quantitative 5'-RACE method, one with molecular barcodes, was used to make TCR beta libraries. TCRdb reprocessed the 5' RACE reads via MiXCR and lists one record per CDR3 protein. The table shows 300,000 to 400,000 distinct CDR3 sequences, with around 15% occurring only once. This clonotype originated in a male donor with ankylosing spondylitis or in good health (not recorded which). The sample taken for sequencing was blood, either unsorted or a sorted T cell fraction (not recorded which).

The CDR3 sequence: CASSPRRERSSPLHF. The CDR3 nucleotides are TGTGCCAGCAGCCCTCGGAGGGAACGGAGTTCACCCCTCCACTTT. The chain has TRBV7-2 and TRBJ1-6, with unresolved D. The germline V and J ends were trimmed by 5 bases and 9 bases, with 17 bases remaining between them. From germline, CDR1 is SGHTA and CDR2 FQGNSA. The CDR3 loop spans 15 amino acids.